The present TCR beta chain was sequenced within a study of Ad26.COV2.S vaccination and SARS-CoV-2 variants. Assay used: immunoSEQ multiplex PCR; TCRdb lists only in-frame clones, some missing. The table shows hundreds of thousands of clones, with around nine tenths occurring only once. Treatment meaning: around 19 received Ad26.COV2.S at low or high dose, single or two shots; about 5 received placebo; per-sample allocation not given. Vaccine and placebo recipients were sampled on day 63 after the first injection. CDR3 length: 16 amino acids. Germline CDR1 and CDR2: SGHNT and YYREEE (reference sequence). Trimming at V came to 3 bases and at J to 0 bases, leaving 5 bases not matched to a gene.

The source was peripheral blood, collected in a trial of Ad26.COV2.S vaccine versus placebo. J is TRBJ2-1 and V is TRBV5-4; 8 bases are a match to TRBD2. This TCR came from a person between 18 and 59 years old who received the Ad26.COV2.S COVID-19 vaccine or a placebo. CDR3 sequence reads: CASSYGGASSYNEQFF. For the CDR3, the DNA is TGTGCCAGCAGCTACGGGGGGGCGAGCTCCTACAATGAGCAGTTCTTC.